The clone carrying this T cell receptor beta chain was seen a few times. Study processing details: Estimation of nucleated cell counts was performed using reference gene primer amplification. Clones were sequenced by immunoSEQ multiplex PCR, and TCRdb holds only the in-frame ones, with some missing. V and J calls and clone size come straight from that table; D and trimming were deduced from the DNA. This sample has around 260,000 clones, with approximately 85% found just once. The record originates from a study of blood T cell repertoires in COVID-19. Overall study context: Specimens from acute and convalescent COVID-19 originated in the United States, Italy and Spain.

V was clipped by 5 bases and J by 1 base; unmatched bases: 6. Germline V gene lookup returns CDR1 LGHNA and CDR2 YSLEER. The CDR3 totals 15 residues. This receptor was obtained from a human donor in a cohort sampled during active COVID-19. The chain uses TRBV4-3 and TRBJ1-2; 8 bases map to TRBD1. Sequencing used peripheral blood. CDR3 residues: CASSSDRESNYGYTF. The CDR3 region has the DNA TGCGCCAGCAGCTCGGACAGGGAGAGTAACTATGGCTACACCTTC.